These 10 T cell receptor beta chains originate from one sample sequenced in a study of neurological immune-mediated disorders. In TCRdb, the 5' RACE reads were re-called with MiXCR into one record per CDR3 protein. The sample records around 30,000 distinct CDR3 sequences, about 3.8% being singletons. Sequencing was performed on CD4+ T cells from blood. The receptor set was obtained from a woman aged 40 to 50 in good health.

This clonotype was seen repeatedly, ten times or more. The V gene is TRBV7-2, the J gene TRBJ2-7; D remains unclear. The CDR3 runs to 13 residues. Between the trimmed V and J ends, which lost 2 bases and 2 bases, there was a span of 7 bases. CDR1 is SGHTA, CDR2 FQGNSA, per germline. CDR3 in amino acids: CASSLMGAYEQYF. The CDR3 DNA reads TGTGCCAGCAGCTTAATGGGCGCCTACGAGCAGTACTTC.

This clonotype was detected many times. The V gene is TRBV18, the J gene TRBJ1-1; D unresolved. CDR1 KGHSH and CDR2 LQKENI come from the germline V gene. The CDR3 has 12 amino acids. Between the trimmed V and J ends, which lost 3 bases and 5 bases, there was a span of 7 bases. The CDR3 reads CASSPTATEAFF. The CDR3 DNA follows: TGTGCCAGCTCACCGACGGCTACTGAAGCTTTCTTT.

This clonotype was picked up many times. The rearrangement uses TRBV18 and TRBJ2-1; 12 nucleotides line up with TRBD1. This CDR3 is 15 amino acids long. CDR1 and CDR2 from the germline V gene are KGHSH and LQKENI. The J segment lost 7 bases and the V segment lost 3 bases, leaving 4 bases of the junction unmatched. The CDR3 DNA follows: TGTGCCAGCTCACCGGGACAGGGGGCTTATAATGAGCAGTTCTTC. Protein product: CASSPGQGAYNEQFF.

In its sample, this clonotype was seen many times. J is TRBJ2-1 and V is TRBV12-3 or TRBV12-4; D ambiguous. The V end was cut by 6 bases, the J end by 6 bases, with 18 bases between. The CDR3 contains 15 residues. In DNA form, the CDR3 reads TGTGCCAGCAGCCCGTCGCGTCCGGGCGCCAATGAGCAGTTCTTC. Translation: CASSPSRPGANEQFF.

This clonotype was seen repeatedly, ten times or more. This chain uses TRBV3-1 with TRBJ1-3; D is possibly TRBD1 (5 bases). The CDR3 runs to 17 residues. Germline loops: CDR1 LGHDT, CDR2 YNNKEL (reference sequence). Trimming removed 1 base at V and 0 bases at J, with 13 bases between. CDR3 DNA sequence: TGTGCCAGCAGCCAAGCGTCGGGGGTTCGCTCTGGAAACACCATATATTTT. Protein: CASSQASGVRSGNTIYF. The full variable domain, rest sourced from reference TRBV3-1 and TRBJ1-3, is DTAVSQTPKYLVTQMGNDKSIKCEQNLGHDTMYWYKQDSKKFLKIMFSYNNKELIINETVPNRFSPKSPDKAHLNLHINSLELGDSAVYFCASSQASGVRSGNTIYFGEGSWLTVV.

The chain combines TRBV28 with TRBJ2-7; D is ambiguous. V was pared by 4 bases and J by 2 bases, with 15 bases between. This CDR3 spans 15 amino acids. Germline assignment: CDR1 MDHEN and CDR2 SYDVKM. The CDR3 bases are TGTGCCAGCAGTTGGATTAGCAGGAGCACCTACGAGCAGTACTTC. Amino acid sequence: CASSWISRSTYEQYF.

In this sample, this clonotype turned up many times. J is TRBJ2-1 and V is TRBV11-2; D call uncertain. This CDR3 has 16 residues. Germline values: CDR1 SGHAT, CDR2 FQNNGV. Trimming cost V 0 bases and J 0 bases, with 9 bases left between them. This chain's CDR3 is CASSLDRHSSYNEQFF. The CDR3 DNA reads as TGTGCCAGCAGCTTAGATCGGCACAGCTCCTACAATGAGCAGTTCTTC.

This clonotype occurred many times. The J gene is TRBJ2-5, the V gene TRBV4-1, with D perhaps matching TRBD1 or TRBD2 (6 bases each). In germline, CDR1 is MGHRA, CDR2 YSYEKL. The V gene lost 1 base and the J gene lost 1 base, with 13 bases spanning the gap. This CDR3 contains 16 residues. CDR3 bases: TGCGCCAGCAGCCAAGCCGGGAGAGGGGGCCAAGAGACCCAGTACTTC. This encodes CASSQAGRGGQETQYF.

This clonotype was observed at least ten times. The DNA of the CDR3 is TGCGCCAGCAGCCAGGAGACTCGAAGCTATGGCTACACCTTC. Translation gives CASSQETRSYGYTF. The chain employs TRBV4-1 and TRBJ1-2; D gene ambiguous. Germline CDR1 and CDR2: MGHRA and YSYEKL. The CDR3 has 14 amino acids. V gave up 3 bases and J gave up 4 bases, with 12 bases separating them.

In this sample, this clonotype turned up many times. The chain uses TRBV6-1 and TRBJ2-7; D not resolved. The CDR3 runs 13 residues. V lost 6 bases to trimming and J lost 2 bases, with 11 bases between them. Germline loops: CDR1 MNHNS, CDR2 SASEGT. In nucleotides, the CDR3 is TGTGCCAGCAGCGCCAGCCAGGCCTACGAGCAGTACTTC. Translating gives CASSASQAYEQYF.